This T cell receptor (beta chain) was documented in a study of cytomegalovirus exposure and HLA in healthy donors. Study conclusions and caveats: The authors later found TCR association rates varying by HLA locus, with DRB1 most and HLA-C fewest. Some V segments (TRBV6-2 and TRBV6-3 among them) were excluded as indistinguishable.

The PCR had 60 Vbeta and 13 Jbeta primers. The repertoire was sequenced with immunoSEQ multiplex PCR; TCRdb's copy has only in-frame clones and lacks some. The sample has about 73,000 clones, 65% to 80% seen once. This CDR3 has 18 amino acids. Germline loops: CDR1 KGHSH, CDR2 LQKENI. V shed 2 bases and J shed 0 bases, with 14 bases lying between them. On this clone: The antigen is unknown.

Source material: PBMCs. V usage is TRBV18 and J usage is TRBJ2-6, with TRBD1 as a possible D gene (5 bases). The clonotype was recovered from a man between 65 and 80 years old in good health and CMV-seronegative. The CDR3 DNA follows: TGTGCCAGCTCACCAGGCGGACAAGTAGCCTCTGGGGCCAACGTCCTGACTTTC. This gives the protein CASSPGGQVASGANVLTF.